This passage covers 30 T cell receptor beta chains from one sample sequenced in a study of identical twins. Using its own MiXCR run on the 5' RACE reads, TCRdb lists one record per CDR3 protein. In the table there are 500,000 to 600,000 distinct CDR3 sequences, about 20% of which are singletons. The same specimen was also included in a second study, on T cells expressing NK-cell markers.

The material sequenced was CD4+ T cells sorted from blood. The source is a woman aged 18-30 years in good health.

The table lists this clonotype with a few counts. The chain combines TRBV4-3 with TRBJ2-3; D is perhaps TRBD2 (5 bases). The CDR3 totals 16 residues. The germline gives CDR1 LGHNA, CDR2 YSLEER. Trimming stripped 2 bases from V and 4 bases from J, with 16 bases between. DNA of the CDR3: TGCGCCAGCAGCCAACAGACACTAGACGGCCCAGATACGCAGTATTTT. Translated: CASSQQTLDGPDTQYF.

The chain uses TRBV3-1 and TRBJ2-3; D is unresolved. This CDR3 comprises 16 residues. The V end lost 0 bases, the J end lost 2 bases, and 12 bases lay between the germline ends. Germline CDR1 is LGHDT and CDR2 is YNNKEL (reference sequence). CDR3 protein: CASSQDSRRLTDTQYF. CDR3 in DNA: TGTGCCAGCAGCCAAGATAGTAGGAGACTCACAGATACGCAGTATTTT.

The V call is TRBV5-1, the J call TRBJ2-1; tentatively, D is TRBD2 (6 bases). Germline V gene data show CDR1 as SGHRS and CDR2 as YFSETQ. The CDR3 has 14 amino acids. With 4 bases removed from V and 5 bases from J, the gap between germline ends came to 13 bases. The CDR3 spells CASSIRDLNNEQFF. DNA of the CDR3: TGCGCCAGCAGCATCCGGGACTTAAACAATGAGCAGTTCTTC.

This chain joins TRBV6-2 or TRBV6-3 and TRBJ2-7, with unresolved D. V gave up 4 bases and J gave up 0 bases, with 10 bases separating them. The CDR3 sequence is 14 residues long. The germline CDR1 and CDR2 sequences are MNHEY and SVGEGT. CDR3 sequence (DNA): TGTGCCAGCAGTTGGGCAAAACCCTCCTACGAGCAGTACTTC. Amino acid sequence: CASSWAKPSYEQYF.

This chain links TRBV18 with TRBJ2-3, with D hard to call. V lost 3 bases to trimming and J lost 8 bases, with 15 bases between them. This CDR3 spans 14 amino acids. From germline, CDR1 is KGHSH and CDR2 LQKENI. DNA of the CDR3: TGTGCCAGCTCACCGGTCTCGTCAGGCGGTACGCAGTATTTT. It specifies CASSPVSSGGTQYF.

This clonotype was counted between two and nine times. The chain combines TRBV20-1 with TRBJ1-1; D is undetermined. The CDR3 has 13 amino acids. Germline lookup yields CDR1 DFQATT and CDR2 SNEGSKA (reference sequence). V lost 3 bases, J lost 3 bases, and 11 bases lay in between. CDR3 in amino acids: CSASTQTYTEAFF. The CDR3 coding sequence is TGCAGTGCTAGTACACAAACCTACACTGAAGCTTTCTTT.

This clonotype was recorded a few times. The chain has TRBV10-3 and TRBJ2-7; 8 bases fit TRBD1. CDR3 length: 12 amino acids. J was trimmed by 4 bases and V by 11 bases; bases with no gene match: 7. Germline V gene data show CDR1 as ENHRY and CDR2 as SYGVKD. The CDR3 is CAVGQGLYEQYF. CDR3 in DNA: TGTGCCGTCGGACAGGGATTATACGAGCAGTACTTC.

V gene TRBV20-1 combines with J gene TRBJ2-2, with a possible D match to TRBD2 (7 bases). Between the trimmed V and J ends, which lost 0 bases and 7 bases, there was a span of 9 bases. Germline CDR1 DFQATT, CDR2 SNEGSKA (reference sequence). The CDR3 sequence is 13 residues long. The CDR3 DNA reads TGCAGTGCTAGAGATAGGGGGGGCGGGGAGCTGTTTTTT. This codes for CSARDRGGGELFF.

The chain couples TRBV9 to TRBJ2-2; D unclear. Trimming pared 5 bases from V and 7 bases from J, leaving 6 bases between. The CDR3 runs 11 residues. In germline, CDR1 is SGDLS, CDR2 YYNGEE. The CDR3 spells CASRSIGELFF. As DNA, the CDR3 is TGTGCCAGCAGATCTATCGGGGAGCTGTTTTTT. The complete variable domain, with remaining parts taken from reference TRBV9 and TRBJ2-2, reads DSGVTQTPKHLITATGQRVTLRCSPRSGDLSVYWYQQSLDQGLQFLIQYYNGEERAKGNILERFSAQQFPDLHSELNLSSLELGDSALYFCASRSIGELFFGEGSRLTVL.

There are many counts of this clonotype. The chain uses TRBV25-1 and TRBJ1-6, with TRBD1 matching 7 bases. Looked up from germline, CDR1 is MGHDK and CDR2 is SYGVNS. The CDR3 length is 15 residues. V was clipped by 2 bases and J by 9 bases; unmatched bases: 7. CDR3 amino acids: CASSEGGSGGSPLHF. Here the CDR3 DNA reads TGTGCCAGCAGTGAAGGCGGTTCAGGGGGTTCACCCCTCCACTTT. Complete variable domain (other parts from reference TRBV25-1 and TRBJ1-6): EADIYQTPRYLVIGTGKKITLECSQTMGHDKMYWYQQDPGMELHLIHYSYGVNSTEKGDLSSESTVSRIRTEHFPLTLESARPSHTSQYLCASSEGGSGGSPLHFGNGTRLTVT.

The CDR3 region is CASSPDRGVTEAFF. The CDR3 DNA follows: TGTGCCAGCAGCCCCGACAGGGGGGTTACTGAAGCTTTCTTT. This rearrangement joins TRBV3-1 to TRBJ1-1; 9 nucleotides align to TRBD1. The ends lost 4 bases at V and 5 bases at J; junction bases unmatched: 5. This CDR3 has 14 residues. CDR1 and CDR2 from the germline V gene are LGHDT and YNNKEL (reference sequence).

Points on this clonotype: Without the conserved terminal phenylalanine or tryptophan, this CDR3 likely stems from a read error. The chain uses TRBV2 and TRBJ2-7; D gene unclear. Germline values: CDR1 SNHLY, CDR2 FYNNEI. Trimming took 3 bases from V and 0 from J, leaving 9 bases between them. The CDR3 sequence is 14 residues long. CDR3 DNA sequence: TGTGCCAGCAGTGAGTCACCCAACTCCTACGAGCAGTACCTC. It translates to CASSESPNSYEQYL.

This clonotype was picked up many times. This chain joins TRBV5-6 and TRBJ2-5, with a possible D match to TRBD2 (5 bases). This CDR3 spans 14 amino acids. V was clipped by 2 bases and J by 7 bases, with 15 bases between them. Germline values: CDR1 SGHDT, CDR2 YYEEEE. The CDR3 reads CASSLVGSRGTQYF. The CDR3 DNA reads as TGTGCCAGCAGCTTAGTAGGCAGTCGGGGGACCCAGTACTTC.

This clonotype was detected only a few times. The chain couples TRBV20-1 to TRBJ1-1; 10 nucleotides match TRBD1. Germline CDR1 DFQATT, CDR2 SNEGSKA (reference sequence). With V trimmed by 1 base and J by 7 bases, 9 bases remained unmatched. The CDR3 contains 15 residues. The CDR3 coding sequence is TGCAGTGCTAGAGCGACAGGGGGCTTTAGGGGTGAAGCTTTCTTT. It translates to CSARATGGFRGEAFF.

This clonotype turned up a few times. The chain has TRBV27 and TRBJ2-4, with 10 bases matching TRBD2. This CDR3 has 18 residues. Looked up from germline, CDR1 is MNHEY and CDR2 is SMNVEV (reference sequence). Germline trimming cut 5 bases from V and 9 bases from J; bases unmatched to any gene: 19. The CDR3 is CASSPRWGTSVRVSIQYF. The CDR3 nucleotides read TGTGCCAGCAGTCCTCGATGGGGGACTAGCGTTCGGGTGTCCATTCAGTACTTC.

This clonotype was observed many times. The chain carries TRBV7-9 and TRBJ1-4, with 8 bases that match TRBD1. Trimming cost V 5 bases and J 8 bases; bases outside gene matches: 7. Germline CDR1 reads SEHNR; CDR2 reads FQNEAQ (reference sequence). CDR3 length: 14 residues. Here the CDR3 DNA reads TGTGCCAGCAGCGAAGGACAGGGCTCCGAAAAACTGTTTTTT. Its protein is CASSEGQGSEKLFF.

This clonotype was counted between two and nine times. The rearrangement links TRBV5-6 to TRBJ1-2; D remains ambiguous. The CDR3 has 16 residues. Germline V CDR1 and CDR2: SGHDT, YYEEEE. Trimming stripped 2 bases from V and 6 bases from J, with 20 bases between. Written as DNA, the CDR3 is TGTGCCAGCAGCTTATCGGTCCAACGCGGAGGTGATGGCTACACCTTC. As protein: CASSLSVQRGGDGYTF.

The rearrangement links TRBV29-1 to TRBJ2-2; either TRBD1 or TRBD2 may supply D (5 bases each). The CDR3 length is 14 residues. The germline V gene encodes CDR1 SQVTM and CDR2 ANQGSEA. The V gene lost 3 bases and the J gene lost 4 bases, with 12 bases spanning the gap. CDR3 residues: CSVEQGVITGELFF. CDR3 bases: TGCAGCGTTGAGCAGGGAGTCATCACCGGGGAGCTGTTTTTT.

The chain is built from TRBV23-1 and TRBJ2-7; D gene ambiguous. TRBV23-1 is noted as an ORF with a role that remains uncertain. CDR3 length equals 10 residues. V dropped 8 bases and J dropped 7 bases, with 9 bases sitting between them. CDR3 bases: TGCGCCAGCCCTCTGGGAGAGCAGTACTTC. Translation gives CASPLGEQYF.

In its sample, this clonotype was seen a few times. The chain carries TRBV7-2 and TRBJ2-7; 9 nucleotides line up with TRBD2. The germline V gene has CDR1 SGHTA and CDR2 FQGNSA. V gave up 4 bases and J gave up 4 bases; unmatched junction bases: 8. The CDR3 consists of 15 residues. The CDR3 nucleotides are TGTGCCAGCAGCTGGGGTGGCGGGAGGGAGTACGAGCAGTACTTC. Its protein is CASSWGGGREYEQYF.

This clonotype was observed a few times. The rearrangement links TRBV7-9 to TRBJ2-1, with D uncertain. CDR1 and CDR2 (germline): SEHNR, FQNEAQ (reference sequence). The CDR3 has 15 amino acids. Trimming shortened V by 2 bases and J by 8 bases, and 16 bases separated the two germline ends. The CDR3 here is CASSLIPIEVHEQFF. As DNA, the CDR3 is TGTGCCAGCAGCTTAATCCCTATTGAGGTCCATGAGCAGTTCTTC.

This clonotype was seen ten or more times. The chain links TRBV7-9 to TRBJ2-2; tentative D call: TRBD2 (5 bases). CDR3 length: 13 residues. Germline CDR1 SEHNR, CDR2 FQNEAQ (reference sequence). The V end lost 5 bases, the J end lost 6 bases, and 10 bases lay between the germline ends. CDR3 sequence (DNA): TGTGCCAGCAGCCCCCACGGGGCCGGGGAGCTGTTTTTT. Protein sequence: CASSPHGAGELFF.

The DNA for the CDR3 is TGTGCCAGCAAACCCAGGTCCTCTGGGGCCAACGTCCTGACTTTC. Translation gives CASKPRSSGANVLTF. The rearrangement joins TRBV2 to TRBJ2-6; D not resolved. From germline, CDR1 is SNHLY and CDR2 FYNNEI. This CDR3 has 15 residues. Trimming took 7 bases from V and 0 from J, leaving 10 bases between them.

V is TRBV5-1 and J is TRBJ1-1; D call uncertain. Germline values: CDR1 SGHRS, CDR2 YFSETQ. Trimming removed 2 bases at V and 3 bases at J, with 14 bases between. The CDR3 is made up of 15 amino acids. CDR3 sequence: CASSFRRPEDTEAFF. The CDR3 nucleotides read TGCGCCAGCAGCTTTCGTCGGCCCGAGGACACTGAAGCTTTCTTT.

DNA of the CDR3: TGTGCCAGCAGTGAAATGGACAGGGGAGGTCAGCCCCAGCATTTT. Translating it yields CASSEMDRGGQPQHF. V gene TRBV6-1 combines with J gene TRBJ1-5; 9 bases line up with TRBD1. CDR3 length equals 15 residues. Germline CDR1 MNHNS, CDR2 SASEGT. The V and J ends lost 2 bases and 6 bases, in that order; junction bases with no gene match: 5.

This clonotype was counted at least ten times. The CDR3 DNA reads TGCAGTGCTAGTCGCGACATGAACACTGAAGCTTTCTTT. This gives the protein CSASRDMNTEAFF. The chain employs TRBV20-1 and TRBJ1-1; D remains unclear. The CDR3 length is 13 residues. Between the trimmed V and J ends, which lost 3 bases and 0 bases, there was a span of 8 bases. CDR1 DFQATT and CDR2 SNEGSKA come from the germline V gene (reference sequence).

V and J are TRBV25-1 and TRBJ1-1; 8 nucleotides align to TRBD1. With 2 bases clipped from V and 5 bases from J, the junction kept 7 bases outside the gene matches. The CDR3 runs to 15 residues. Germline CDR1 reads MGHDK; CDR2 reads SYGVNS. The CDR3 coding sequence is TGTGCCAGCAGTGAACCTGACAGGGGCGAAACTGAAGCTTTCTTT. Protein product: CASSEPDRGETEAFF.

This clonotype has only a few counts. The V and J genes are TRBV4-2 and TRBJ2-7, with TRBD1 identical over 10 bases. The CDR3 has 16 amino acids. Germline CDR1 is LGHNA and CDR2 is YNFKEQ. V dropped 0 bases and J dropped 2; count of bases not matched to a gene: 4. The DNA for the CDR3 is TGTGCCAGCAGCCAAGATGGGACAGGGGTGCCCTACGAGCAGTACTTC. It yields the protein CASSQDGTGVPYEQYF.

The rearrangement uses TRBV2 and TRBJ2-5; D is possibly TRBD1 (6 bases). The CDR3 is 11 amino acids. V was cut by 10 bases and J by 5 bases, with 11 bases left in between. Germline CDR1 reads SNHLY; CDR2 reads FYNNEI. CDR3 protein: CANTGMETQYF. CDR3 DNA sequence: TGTGCCAACACAGGGATGGAGACCCAGTACTTC.

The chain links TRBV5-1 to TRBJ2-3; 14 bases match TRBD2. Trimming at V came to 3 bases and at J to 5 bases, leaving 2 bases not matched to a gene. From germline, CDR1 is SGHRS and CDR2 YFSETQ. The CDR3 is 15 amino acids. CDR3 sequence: CASSSGLAGGDTQYF. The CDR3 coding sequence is TGCGCCAGCAGCTCAGGACTAGCGGGAGGAGATACGCAGTATTTT.